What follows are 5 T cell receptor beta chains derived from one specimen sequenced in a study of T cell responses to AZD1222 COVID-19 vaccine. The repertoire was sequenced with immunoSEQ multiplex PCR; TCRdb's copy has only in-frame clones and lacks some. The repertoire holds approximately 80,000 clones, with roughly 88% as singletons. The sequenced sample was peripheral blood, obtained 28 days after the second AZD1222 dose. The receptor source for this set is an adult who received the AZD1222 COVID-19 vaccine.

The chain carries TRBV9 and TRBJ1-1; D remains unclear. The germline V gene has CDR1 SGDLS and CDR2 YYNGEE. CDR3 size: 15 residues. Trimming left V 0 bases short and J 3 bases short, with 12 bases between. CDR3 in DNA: TGTGCCAGCAGCGTAGTAGGGCAGGTGGACACTGAAGCTTTCTTT. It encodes CASSVVGQVDTEAFF.

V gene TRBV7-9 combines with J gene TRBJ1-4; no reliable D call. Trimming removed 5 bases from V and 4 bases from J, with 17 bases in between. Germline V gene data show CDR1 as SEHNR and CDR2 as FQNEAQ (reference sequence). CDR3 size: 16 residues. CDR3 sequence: CASSLEAAFVNEKLFF. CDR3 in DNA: TGTGCCAGCAGCCTAGAGGCAGCCTTTGTTAATGAAAAACTGTTTTTT.

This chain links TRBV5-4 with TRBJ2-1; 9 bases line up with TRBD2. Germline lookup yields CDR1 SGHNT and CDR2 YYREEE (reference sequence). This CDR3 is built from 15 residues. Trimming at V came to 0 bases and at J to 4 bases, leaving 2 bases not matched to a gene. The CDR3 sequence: CASSLGGGAYNEQFF. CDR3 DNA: TGTGCCAGCAGCTTGGGCGGGGGGGCGTACAATGAGCAGTTCTTC. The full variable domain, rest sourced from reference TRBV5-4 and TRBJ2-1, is ETGVTQSPTHLIKTRGQQVTLRCSSQSGHNTVSWYQQALGQGPQFIFQYYREEENGRGNFPPRFSGLQFPNYSSELNVNALELDDSALYLCASSLGGGAYNEQFFGPGTRLTVL.

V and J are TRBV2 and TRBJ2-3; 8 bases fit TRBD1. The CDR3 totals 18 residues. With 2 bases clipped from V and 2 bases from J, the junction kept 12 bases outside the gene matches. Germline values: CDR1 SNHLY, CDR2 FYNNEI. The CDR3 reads CASSERVDRGTSTDTQYF. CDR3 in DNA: TGTGCCAGCAGTGAAAGAGTCGACAGGGGAACGTCCACAGATACGCAGTATTTT.

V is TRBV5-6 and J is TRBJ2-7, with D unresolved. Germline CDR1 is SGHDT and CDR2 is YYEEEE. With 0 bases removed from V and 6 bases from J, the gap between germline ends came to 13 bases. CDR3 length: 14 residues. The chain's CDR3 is CASSLVLGSGEQYF. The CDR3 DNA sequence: TGTGCCAGCAGCTTGGTTCTAGGGTCGGGCGAGCAGTACTTC.